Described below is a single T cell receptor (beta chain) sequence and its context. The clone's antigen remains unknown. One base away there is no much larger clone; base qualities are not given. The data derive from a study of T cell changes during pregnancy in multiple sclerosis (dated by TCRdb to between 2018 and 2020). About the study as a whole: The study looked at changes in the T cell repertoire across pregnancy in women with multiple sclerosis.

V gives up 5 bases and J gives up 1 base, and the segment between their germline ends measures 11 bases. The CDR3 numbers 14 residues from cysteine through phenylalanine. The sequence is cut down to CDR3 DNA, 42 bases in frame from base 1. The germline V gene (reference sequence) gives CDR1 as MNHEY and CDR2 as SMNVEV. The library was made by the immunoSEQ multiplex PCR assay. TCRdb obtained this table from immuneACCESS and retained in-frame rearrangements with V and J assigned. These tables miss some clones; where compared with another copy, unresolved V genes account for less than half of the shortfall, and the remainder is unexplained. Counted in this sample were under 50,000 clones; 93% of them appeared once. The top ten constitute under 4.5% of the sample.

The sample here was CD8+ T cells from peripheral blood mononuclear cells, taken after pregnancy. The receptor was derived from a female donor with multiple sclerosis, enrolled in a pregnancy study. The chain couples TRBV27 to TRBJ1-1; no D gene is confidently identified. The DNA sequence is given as TGTGCCAGCAGTCTGTTTACGGGGAACACTGAAGCTTTCTTT. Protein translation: CASSLFTGNTEAFF.